This T cell receptor beta chain was documented in a study of cytomegalovirus exposure and HLA in healthy donors. Findings and caveats of the study: Likely technical artifact: a cluster of highly shared sequence variants. Specificity for CMV antigens was confirmed in vitro for a few of the CMV-associated chains. Earlier analysis found most TCR beta V segments productive about 90% or about 30% of the time.

Per germline, CDR1 SGHDT and CDR2 YYEEEE. V gave up 0 bases and J gave up 2 bases, with 12 bases separating them. CDR3 length equals 15 residues. PCR employed 60 Vbeta and 13 Jbeta primers. Clones were sequenced by immunoSEQ multiplex PCR, and TCRdb holds only the in-frame ones, with some missing. The table shows about 170,000 clones, with approximately 71% occurring only once. A few counts support this clone. What it binds is unknown. Material: PBMCs. The chain links TRBV5-6 to TRBJ2-7; a weak D match, TRBD1 (5 bases). This sequence originates from a woman between 18 and 30 years old in good health and CMV-seropositive. CDR3 nucleotides: TGTGCCAGCAGCTTGGGTCCCGACAGAGCCTACGAGCAGTACTTC. It codes for CASSLGPDRAYEQYF.